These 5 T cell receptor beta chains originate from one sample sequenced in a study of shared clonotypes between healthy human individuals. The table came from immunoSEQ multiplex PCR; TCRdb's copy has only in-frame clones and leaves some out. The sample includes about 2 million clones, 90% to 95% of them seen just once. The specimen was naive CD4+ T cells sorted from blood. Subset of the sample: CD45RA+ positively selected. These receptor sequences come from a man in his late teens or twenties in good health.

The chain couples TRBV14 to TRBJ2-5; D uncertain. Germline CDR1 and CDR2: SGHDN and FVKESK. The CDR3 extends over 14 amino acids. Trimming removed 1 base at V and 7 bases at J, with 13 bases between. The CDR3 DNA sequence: TGTGCCAGCAGCCAAGTGGTTGGGGTCGGGACCCAGTACTTC. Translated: CASSQVVGVGTQYF.

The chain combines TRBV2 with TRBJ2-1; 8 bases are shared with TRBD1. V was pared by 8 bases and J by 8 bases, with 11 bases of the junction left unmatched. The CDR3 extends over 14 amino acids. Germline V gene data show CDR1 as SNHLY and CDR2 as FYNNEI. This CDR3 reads CASHSWTGSDEQFF. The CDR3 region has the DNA TGTGCCAGCCATTCGTGGACAGGGTCAGATGAGCAGTTCTTC.

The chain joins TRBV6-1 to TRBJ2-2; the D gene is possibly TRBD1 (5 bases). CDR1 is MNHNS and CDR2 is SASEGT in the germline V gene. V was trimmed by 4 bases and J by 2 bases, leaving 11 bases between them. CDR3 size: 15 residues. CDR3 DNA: TGTGCCAGCAGTGCGCGACAGTTTAACACCGGGGAGCTGTTTTTT. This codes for CASSARQFNTGELFF.

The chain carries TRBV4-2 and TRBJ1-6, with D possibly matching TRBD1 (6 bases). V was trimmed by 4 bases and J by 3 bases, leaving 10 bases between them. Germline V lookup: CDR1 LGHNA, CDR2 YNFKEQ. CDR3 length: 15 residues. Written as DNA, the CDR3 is TGTGCCAGCAGCCCTTCGACAGGCTATAATTCACCCCTCCACTTT. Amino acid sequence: CASSPSTGYNSPLHF.

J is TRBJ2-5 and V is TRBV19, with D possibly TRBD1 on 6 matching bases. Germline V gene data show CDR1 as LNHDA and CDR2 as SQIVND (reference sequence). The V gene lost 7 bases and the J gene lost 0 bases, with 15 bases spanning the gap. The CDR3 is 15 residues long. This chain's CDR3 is CASNPGQTYQETQYF. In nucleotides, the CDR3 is TGTGCCAGTAACCCGGGACAAACGTACCAAGAGACCCAGTACTTC.